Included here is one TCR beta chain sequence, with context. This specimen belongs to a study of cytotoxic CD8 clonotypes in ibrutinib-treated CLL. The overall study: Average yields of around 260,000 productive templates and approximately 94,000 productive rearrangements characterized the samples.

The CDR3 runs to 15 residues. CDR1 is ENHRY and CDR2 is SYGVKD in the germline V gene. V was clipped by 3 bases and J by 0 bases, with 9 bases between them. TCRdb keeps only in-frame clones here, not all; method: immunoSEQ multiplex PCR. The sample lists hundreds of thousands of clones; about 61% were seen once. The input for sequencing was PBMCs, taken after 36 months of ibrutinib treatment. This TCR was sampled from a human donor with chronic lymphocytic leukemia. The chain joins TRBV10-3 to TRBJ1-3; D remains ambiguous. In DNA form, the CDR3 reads TGTGCCATCAGTGATGTGGCTTACTCTGGAAACACCATATATTTT. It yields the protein CAISDVAYSGNTIYF.